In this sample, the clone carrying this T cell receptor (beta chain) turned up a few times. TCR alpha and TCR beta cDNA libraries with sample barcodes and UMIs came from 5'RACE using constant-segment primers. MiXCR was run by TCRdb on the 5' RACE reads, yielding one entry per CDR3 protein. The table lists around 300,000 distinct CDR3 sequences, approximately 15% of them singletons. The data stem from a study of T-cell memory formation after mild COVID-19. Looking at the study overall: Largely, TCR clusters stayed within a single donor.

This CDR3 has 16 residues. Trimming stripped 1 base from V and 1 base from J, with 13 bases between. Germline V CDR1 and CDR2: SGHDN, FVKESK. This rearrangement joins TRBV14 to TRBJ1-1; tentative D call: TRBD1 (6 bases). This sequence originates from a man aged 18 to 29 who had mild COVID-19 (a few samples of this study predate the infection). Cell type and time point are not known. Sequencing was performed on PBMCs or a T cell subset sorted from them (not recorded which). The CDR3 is CASSQGIGQSNTEAFF. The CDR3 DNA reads TGTGCCAGCAGCCAAGGGATAGGACAGTCGAACACTGAAGCTTTCTTT.